These 18 T cell receptor beta chains originate from one sample sequenced in a study of tumor-infiltrating lymphocytes in glioblastoma multiforme. Multiple V-beta primers and a C-beta primer amplified TCRB from RNA. TCRdb called the multiplex PCR reads again in MiXCR, with one record for every CDR3 protein. Among 15,000 to 25,000 distinct CDR3 sequences listed, about 70% were seen once. Sequenced sample: peripheral blood. The receptors stem from a male donor with glioblastoma.

This clonotype was counted many times. The J gene is TRBJ2-2, the V gene TRBV6-6; 7 bases align to TRBD1. Germline V lookup: CDR1 MNHNY, CDR2 SVGAGI (reference sequence). CDR3 size: 15 residues. J gave up 4 bases and V 7 bases, and 9 bases lay outside the gene matches. CDR3 loop: CASTDWTGSTGELFF. In DNA form, the CDR3 reads TGTGCCAGCACCGACTGGACAGGTAGCACCGGGGAGCTGTTTTTT.

A note on this clonotype: Its ends do not fully match the called genes, so a read error is possible. The V gene is TRBV11-2, the J gene TRBJ2-6, with D perhaps matching TRBD2 (5 bases). This CDR3 contains 18 residues. CDR1 SGHAT and CDR2 FQNNGV come from the germline V gene. CDR3 protein: CTSGPHRVCSSGANVLTF. The DNA of the CDR3 is TGTACCAGCGGCCCCCATCGGGTTTGCTCATCCGGGGCCAACGTCCTGACTTTC.

The V call is TRBV6-2 or TRBV6-3, the J call TRBJ2-1; 13 bases align to TRBD2. Germline CDR1 reads MNHEY; CDR2 reads SVGEGT. The trim removed 5 bases at V and 8 bases at J, leaving 6 bases unmatched. CDR3 length: 15 amino acids. CDR3 DNA: TGTGCCAGCAGTCTCGGACTAGCGGGAGCATATGAGCAGTTCTTC. This codes for CASSLGLAGAYEQFF.

A note on this clonotype: A much more abundant neighbour one base away suggests this may be a read error. The chain combines TRBV29-1 with TRBJ2-4; TRBD1 matches 7 bases. The germline gives CDR1 SQVTM, CDR2 ANQGSEA. The CDR3 covers 16 residues. The CDR3 sequence: CSIEEPGGLGPDIQYF. The CDR3 DNA reads TGCAGCATTGAAGAGCCAGGGGGTTTGGGTCCTGACATTCAGTACTTC.

Notes on this clonotype: Germline is not matched at one junction end, which may reflect a read error. The CDR3 loop is CASMSRSYKQYF. In nucleotides, the CDR3 is TGTGCCAGCATGTCACGATCCTACAAGCAGTACTTC. The chain uses TRBV11-2 and TRBJ2-7; D gene uncertain. The CDR3 is 12 amino acids. Germline values: CDR1 SGHAT, CDR2 FQNNGV.

Notes on this clonotype: A clone one base away is much larger, so this may be a read error. The chain uses TRBV6-6 and TRBJ2-2, with 9 nucleotides matching TRBD2. Trimming at V came to 8 bases and at J to 16 bases, leaving 5 bases not matched to a gene. This CDR3 is 10 amino acids long. CDR1 and CDR2 from the germline V gene are MNHNY and SVGAGI (reference sequence). CDR3 in amino acids: CASYSGGPFF. CDR3 DNA: TGTGCCAGCTACAGCGGGGGGCCGTTTTTT.

This clonotype came up many times. J is TRBJ2-7 and V is TRBV20-1; no definite D call. The CDR3 sequence is 14 residues long. V lost 0 bases and J 0 bases, leaving 9 bases between the germline ends. Per germline, CDR1 DFQATT and CDR2 SNEGSKA (reference sequence). The CDR3 region has the DNA TGCAGTGCTAGAGATCTAAAAATCTCCTACGAGCAGTACTTC. Amino acids: CSARDLKISYEQYF.

In regard to this clonotype: No conserved phenylalanine or tryptophan is present at the end of the CDR3, so a read error is the likely explanation. Written as DNA, the CDR3 is TGCCGTGCTAGAGATGGACGGCTTTACAATGAGCAGTTCTTG. Amino acids: CRARDGRLYNEQFL. The chain carries TRBV20-1 and TRBJ2-1; D not resolved. Per germline, CDR1 DFQATT and CDR2 SNEGSKA (reference sequence). The CDR3 is 14 amino acids.

Regarding this clonotype: The CDR3 does not close with the conserved phenylalanine or tryptophan, likely indicating a read error. The chain links TRBV12-3 or TRBV12-4 to TRBJ1-6, with no clear D. This CDR3 spans 16 amino acids. CDR3 nucleotide sequence: TGTGCCAACAGTCGATTCGGTACAGCCGGGGATTCACCCCTCCACGTT. It encodes CANSRFGTAGDSPLHV.

This rearrangement joins TRBV11-2 to TRBJ2-3; TRBD1 is a possible D gene (5 bases). CDR3 length: 15 residues. The ends were cut back, 5 bases at V and 12 bases at J, with 24 bases in the middle. Germline CDR1 is SGHAT and CDR2 is FQNNGV. CDR3 loop: CASSAYRLRTGTQYF. For the CDR3, the DNA is TGTGCCAGCAGCGCATACAGGCTGCGCACAGGTACACAGTATTTT.

This chain joins TRBV12-3 or TRBV12-4 and TRBJ2-1; 12 positions agree with TRBD2. CDR3 length: 16 amino acids. V lost 4 bases, J lost 7 bases, and 8 bases stayed unmatched. CDR3 nucleotides: TGTGCCAGCAGTTCAGTCGGACTAGCGGGACATAATGAGCAGTTCTTC. Protein sequence: CASSSVGLAGHNEQFF.

As concerns this clonotype: A read error may produce the germline difference seen at one junction end. J is TRBJ2-1 and V is TRBV4-1; D is unresolved. The CDR3 has 15 amino acids. Looked up from germline, CDR1 is MGHRA and CDR2 is YSYEKL. The CDR3: CASSQESSVGNEQFF. CDR3 bases: TGTGCCAGCAGCCAAGAGTCTAGTGTCGGCAATGAGCAGTTCTTC.

Comments on this clonotype: At one boundary the junction diverges from the germline segment, which might be a read error. The chain carries TRBV20-1 and TRBJ1-5; tentatively, D is TRBD1 (5 bases). This CDR3 has 12 amino acids. The germline gives CDR1 DFQATT, CDR2 SNEGSKA (reference sequence). CDR3 amino acids: CSVTGGNHPQHF. CDR3 nucleotide sequence: TGCAGTGTTACAGGTGGAAATCATCCCCAGCATTTT.

This clonotype was picked up one time. The DNA of the CDR3 is TGTGCCCGGAAACCGCAGGGCGTTACCTACAATGAGCAGTTCTTC. Translation: CARKPQGVTYNEQFF. The gene calls are TRBV30 and TRBJ2-1; D is perhaps TRBD1 (5 bases). Per the germline V gene, CDR1 is GTSNPN and CDR2 is SVGIG (reference sequence). Trimming pared 8 bases from V and 2 bases from J, leaving 19 bases between. The CDR3 spans 15 residues.

The genes are TRBV4-2 and TRBJ1-1; D ambiguous. The germline V gene encodes CDR1 LGHNA and CDR2 YNFKEQ. The CDR3 totals 14 residues. The V and J ends lost 0 bases and 1 base respectively, with 6 bases between them. The CDR3 here is CASSQDLGNTEAFF. Written as DNA, the CDR3 is TGTGCCAGCAGCCAAGATTTAGGGAACACTGAAGCTTTCTTT.

This chain links TRBV28 with TRBJ2-3; no clear D. From germline, CDR1 is MDHEN and CDR2 SYDVKM. This CDR3 has 15 amino acids. Deletions cut 1 base from V and 1 base from J, with 9 bases between. The CDR3 here is CASSLLGEGTDTQYF. DNA for the CDR3: TGTGCCAGCAGTTTATTGGGTGAGGGCACAGATACGCAGTATTTT.

Details on this clonotype: The junction and the germline gene differ at one end; a read error may be behind it. The J gene is TRBJ2-1, the V gene TRBV20-1; 13 bases line up with TRBD2. Germline V gives CDR1 DFQATT, CDR2 SNEGSKA (reference sequence). The CDR3 totals 15 residues. The CDR3: CSARRTSGSLAEKFF. DNA for the CDR3: TGCAGTGCTAGACGGACTAGCGGGAGTTTAGCTGAGAAGTTCTTC.

The chain links TRBV11-2 to TRBJ1-1; 8 nucleotides align to TRBD1. The V and J ends lost 8 bases and 1 base, in that order; junction bases with no gene match: 12. The CDR3 covers 16 residues. Germline CDR1 is SGHAT and CDR2 is FQNNGV. CDR3 region: CASPTGQGEGNTEAFF. CDR3 coding DNA: TGTGCCAGCCCTACCGGACAGGGAGAGGGGAACACTGAAGCTTTCTTT.